This TCR beta chain emerged from a study of T cells in Graves' hyperthyroidism and ophthalmopathy. RNA transcripts served as the template for amplifying TCR beta CDR3 regions. The HTBI primer set drove a first-round RT-PCR of the TCR CDR3. TCRdb redid the calling of the multiplex PCR reads with MiXCR, one entry per CDR3 protein. The repertoire consists of 400,000 to 450,000 distinct CDR3 sequences, with roughly 15% occurring once and the leading ten covering less than 15%. Regarding the study as a whole: A model of 13 V-J pairs discriminated ophthalmopathy from stable hyperthyroidism.

This clonotype was seen repeatedly, ten times or more. The antigen is undetermined. This CDR3 has 14 residues. Germline CDR1 and CDR2: MNHEY and SVGEGT. The ends lost 5 bases at V and 3 bases at J; junction bases unmatched: 1. Ophthalmopathy in the patients scored at least 3 on Clinical Activity Score and at least 4 on NOSPECS grade, lasting under 3 months. The gene calls are TRBV6-2 or TRBV6-3 and TRBJ2-1; TRBD1 agrees at 10 bases. The sequence was obtained from a man aged 18 to 30 with Graves' ophthalmopathy. Sequencing was done on a sample of blood. CDR3 residues: CASSDRGLYNEQFF. DNA for the CDR3: TGTGCCAGCAGTGACAGGGGGCTCTACAATGAGCAGTTCTTC.